The sequence of this TCR beta chain was determined in a study of blood T cell repertoires in COVID-19. The germline V gene encodes CDR1 MNHEY and CDR2 SMNVEV (reference sequence). V lost 3 bases, J lost 1 base, and 3 bases stayed unmatched. CDR3 size: 15 residues. Method: immunoSEQ multiplex PCR; TCRdb's copy keeps in-frame clones and lacks some. The sample carries approximately 170,000 clones, under 90% recorded once. The source material was peripheral blood. The chain uses TRBV27 and TRBJ1-5, with TRBD1 identical over 7 bases. The source of this sequence is a woman aged 80 or older with active or convalescent COVID-19. The CDR3 sequence is CASSFKGGSNQPQHF. The CDR3 coding sequence is TGTGCCAGCAGTTTTAAAGGGGGCAGCAATCAGCCCCAGCATTTT.